Following are 3 T cell receptor beta chains from one sample sequenced in a study of T-cell memory formation after mild COVID-19. MiXCR was run by TCRdb on the 5' RACE reads, yielding one entry per CDR3 protein. The table lists fewer than 650,000 distinct CDR3 sequences, around a sixth of them singletons, with just over 8% in the top ten. The sequencing sample was made of PBMCs or a T cell subset sorted from them (not recorded which). These receptors came from an adult woman who had mild COVID-19 (a few samples of this study predate the infection). Cell type and time point are not known.

This clonotype has only a few counts. The CDR3 spells CASSLSTSGGVYNEQFF. CDR3 nucleotide sequence: TGCGCCAGCAGCTTGTCAACTAGCGGGGGGGTCTACAATGAGCAGTTCTTC. This chain connects TRBV5-1 to TRBJ2-1, with TRBD2 matching 13 bases. The CDR3 runs to 17 residues. V dropped 1 base and J dropped 3; count of bases not matched to a gene: 4. In germline, CDR1 is SGHRS, CDR2 YFSETQ.

The chain carries TRBV5-1 and TRBJ2-1, with TRBD2 identical over 7 bases. There are 15 residues in the CDR3. Germline CDR1 reads SGHRS; CDR2 reads YFSETQ. The trim removed 0 bases at V and 6 bases at J, leaving 6 bases unmatched. CDR3 coding DNA: TGCGCCAGCAGCTTGGCCCCGGGAGGTAGCAATGAGCAGTTCTTC. Translated, it gives CASSLAPGGSNEQFF.

The V gene is TRBV9, the J gene TRBJ2-7; D not certain. Trimming pared 2 bases from V and 6 bases from J, leaving 18 bases between. The germline V gene has CDR1 SGDLS and CDR2 YYNGEE. CDR3 length: 15 amino acids. The CDR3: CASSVASGSVSEQYF. Written as DNA, the CDR3 is TGTGCCAGCAGCGTCGCCTCCGGTAGTGTATCCGAGCAGTACTTC.